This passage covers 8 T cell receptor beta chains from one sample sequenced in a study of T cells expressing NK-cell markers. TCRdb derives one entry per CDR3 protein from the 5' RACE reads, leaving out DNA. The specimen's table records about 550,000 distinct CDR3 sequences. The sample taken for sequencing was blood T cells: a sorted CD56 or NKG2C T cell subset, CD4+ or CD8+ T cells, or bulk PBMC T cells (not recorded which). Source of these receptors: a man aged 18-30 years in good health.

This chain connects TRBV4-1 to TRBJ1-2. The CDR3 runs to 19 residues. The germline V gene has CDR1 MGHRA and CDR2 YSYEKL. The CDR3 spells CASSGYPGGLREKNYGYTF.

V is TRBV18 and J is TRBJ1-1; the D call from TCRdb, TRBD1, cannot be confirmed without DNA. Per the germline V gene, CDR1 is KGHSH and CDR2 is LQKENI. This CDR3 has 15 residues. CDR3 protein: CASSSLARGDTEAFF.

The CDR3 reads CSAMAGSDYNEQFF. The chain carries TRBV20-1 and TRBJ2-1; TCRdb names TRBD1, which stays unverified in the absence of DNA. This CDR3 is built from 14 residues. CDR1 and CDR2 from the germline V gene are DFQATT and SNEGSKA (reference sequence).

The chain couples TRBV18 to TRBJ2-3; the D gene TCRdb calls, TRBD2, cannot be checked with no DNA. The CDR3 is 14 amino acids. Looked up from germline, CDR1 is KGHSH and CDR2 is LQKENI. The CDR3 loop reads CASSPLPSTDTQYF.

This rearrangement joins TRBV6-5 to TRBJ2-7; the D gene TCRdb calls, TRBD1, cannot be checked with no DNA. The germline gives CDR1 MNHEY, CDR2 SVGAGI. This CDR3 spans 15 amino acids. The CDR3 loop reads CASSYSLGGLYEQYF.

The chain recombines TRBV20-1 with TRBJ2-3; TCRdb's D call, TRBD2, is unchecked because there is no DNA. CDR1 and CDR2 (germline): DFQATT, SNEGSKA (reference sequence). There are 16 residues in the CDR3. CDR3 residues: CSARRGTSSIPDTQYF.

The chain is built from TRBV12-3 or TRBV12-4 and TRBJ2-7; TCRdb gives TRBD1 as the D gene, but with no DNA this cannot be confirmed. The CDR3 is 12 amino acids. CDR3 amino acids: CASGDRSYEQYF.

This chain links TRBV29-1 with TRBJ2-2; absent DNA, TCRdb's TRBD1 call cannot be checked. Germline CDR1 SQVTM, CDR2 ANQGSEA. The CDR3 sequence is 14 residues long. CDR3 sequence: CSVGTGTGTRELFF.